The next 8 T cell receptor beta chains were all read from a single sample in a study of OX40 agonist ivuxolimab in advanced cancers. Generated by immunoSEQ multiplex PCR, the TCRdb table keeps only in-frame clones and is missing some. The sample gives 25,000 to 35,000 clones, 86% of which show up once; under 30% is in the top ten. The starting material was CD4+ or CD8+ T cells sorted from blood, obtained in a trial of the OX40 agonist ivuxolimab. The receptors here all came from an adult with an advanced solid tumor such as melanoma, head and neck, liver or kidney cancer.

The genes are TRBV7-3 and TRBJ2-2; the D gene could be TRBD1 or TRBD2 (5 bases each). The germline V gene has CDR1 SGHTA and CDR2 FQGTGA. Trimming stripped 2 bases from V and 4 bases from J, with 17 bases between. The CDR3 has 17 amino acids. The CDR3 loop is CASSLYPPRGTTGELFF. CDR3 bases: TGTGCCAGCAGCTTATATCCCCCCAGAGGGACCACCGGGGAGCTGTTTTTT.

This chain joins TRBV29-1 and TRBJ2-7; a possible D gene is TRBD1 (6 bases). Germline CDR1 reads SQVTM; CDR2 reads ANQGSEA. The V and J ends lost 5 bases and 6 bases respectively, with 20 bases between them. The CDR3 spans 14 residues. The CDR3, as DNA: TGCAGCGTTACAAAGGGGGAATCGTTCGGCGAGCAGTACTTC. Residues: CSVTKGESFGEQYF.

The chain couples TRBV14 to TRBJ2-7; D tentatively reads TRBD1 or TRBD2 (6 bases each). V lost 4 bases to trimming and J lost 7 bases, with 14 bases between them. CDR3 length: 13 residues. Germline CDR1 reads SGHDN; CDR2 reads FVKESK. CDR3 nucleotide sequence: TGTGCCAGCAGCCCCCGGAGGGGGTGGGAGCAGTACTTC. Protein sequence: CASSPRRGWEQYF.

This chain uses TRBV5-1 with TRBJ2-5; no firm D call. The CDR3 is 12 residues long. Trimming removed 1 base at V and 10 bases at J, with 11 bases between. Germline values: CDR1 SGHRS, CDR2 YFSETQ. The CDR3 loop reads CASSLTPKDQYF. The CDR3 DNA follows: TGCGCCAGCAGCTTGACCCCAAAGGACCAGTACTTC.

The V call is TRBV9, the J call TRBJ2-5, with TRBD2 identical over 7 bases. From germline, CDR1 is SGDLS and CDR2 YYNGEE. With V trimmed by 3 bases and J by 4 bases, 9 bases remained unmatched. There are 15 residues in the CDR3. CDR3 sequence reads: CASSARAGDGETQYF. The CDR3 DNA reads TGTGCCAGCAGCGCGCGGGCGGGAGACGGAGAGACCCAGTACTTC.

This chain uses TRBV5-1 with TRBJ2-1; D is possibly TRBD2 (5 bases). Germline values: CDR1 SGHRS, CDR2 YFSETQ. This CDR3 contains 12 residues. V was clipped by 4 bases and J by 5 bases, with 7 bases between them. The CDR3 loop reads CASSHGDNEQFF. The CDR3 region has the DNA TGCGCCAGCAGCCACGGGGACAATGAGCAGTTCTTC.

This CDR3 is CASSLDRGTEAFF. The CDR3 DNA reads as TGCGCCAGCAGCTTGGACAGGGGGACTGAAGCTTTCTTT. The V gene is TRBV5-1, the J gene TRBJ1-1, with 8 bases lining up with TRBD1. There are 13 residues in the CDR3. Germline V gives CDR1 SGHRS, CDR2 YFSETQ. Unmatched junction bases numbered 0, after V lost 0 bases and J lost 5 bases.

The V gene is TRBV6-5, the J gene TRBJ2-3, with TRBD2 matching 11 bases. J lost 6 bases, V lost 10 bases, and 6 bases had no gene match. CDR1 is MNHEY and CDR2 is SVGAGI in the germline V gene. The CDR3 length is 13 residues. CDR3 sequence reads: CATRVAGGDTQYF. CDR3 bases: TGTGCCACCAGGGTAGCGGGAGGGGATACGCAGTATTTT.